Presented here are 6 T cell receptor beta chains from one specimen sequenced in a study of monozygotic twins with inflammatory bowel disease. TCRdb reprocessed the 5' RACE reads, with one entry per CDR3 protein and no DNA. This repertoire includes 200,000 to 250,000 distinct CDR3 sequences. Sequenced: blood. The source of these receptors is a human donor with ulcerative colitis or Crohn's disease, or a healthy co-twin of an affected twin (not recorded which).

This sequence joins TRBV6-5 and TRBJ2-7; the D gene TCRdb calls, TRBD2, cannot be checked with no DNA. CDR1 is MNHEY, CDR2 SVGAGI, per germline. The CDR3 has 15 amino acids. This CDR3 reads CASSYAATSGAEQYF.

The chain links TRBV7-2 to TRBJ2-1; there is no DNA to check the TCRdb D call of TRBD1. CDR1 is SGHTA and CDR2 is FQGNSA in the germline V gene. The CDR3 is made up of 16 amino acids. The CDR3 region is CASSDRGRLRANEQFF.

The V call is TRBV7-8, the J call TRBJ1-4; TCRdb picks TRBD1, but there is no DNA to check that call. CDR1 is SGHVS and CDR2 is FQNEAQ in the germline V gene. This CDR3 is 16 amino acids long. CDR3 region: CASSPRGGATNEKLFF.

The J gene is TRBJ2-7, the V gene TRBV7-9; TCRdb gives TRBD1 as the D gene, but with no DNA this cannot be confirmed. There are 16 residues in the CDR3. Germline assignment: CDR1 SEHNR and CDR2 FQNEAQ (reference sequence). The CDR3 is CASSNQWDSISYEQYF.

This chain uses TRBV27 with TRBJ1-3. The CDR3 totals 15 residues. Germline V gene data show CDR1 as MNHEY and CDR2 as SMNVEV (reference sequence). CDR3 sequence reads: CASSLDTNSGNTIYF.

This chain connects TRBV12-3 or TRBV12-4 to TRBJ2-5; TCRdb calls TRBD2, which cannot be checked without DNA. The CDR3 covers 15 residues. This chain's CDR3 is CASRWTSGIQETQYF.